A selection of T cell receptor beta chains follows, all from one sample in a study of T cell repertoires in cytomegalovirus infection. TCRdb ran MiXCR on the reads and lists one entry per CDR3 protein. The table lists over 300,000 distinct CDR3 sequences, around 9.5% of them singletons, with 4.3% in the top ten. Sequencing was done on a sample of PBMCs. The source of these receptors is a human donor in good health (CMV status not recorded). Some clones in this sample may be carry-over from other donors' samples. CDR3s include the opening cysteine and the closing phenylalanine or tryptophan. The order of the fields is V gene, J gene, D gene, clone size, CDR3 DNA, CDR3 protein. The D gene is left open where the match is weak. Where a row states a size, it is once, few, many or the class of an expanded clone; other rows omit it.

TRBV20-1	TRBJ2-7	.	.	TGCAGTGGCTTATCACTCGGCGAGCAGTACTTC	CSGLSLGEQYF
TRBV14	TRBJ2-7	TRBD1	few	TGTGCCAGCAGCTCGCTCGGACAGGGCTACGAGCAGTACTTC	CASSSLGQGYEQYF
TRBV18	TRBJ1-6	.	.	TGTGCCAGCTCACCAGTACAGGGAACGGCCTATAATTCACCCCTCCACTTT	CASSPVQGTAYNSPLHF
TRBV15	TRBJ2-1	TRBD2	few	TGTGCCACCAGTAGTCTAGCGGTTATGAATGAGCAGTTCTTC	CATSSLAVMNEQFF
TRBV7-2	TRBJ2-7	.	many	TGTGCCAGCAGCTTAGCGGGAGGCCCCCCTGACGAGCAGTACTTC	CASSLAGGPPDEQYF
TRBV28	TRBJ1-2	TRBD1	.	TGTGCCAGCAGTTCCCCCGAGGGGGCCTATGGCTACACCTTC	CASSSPEGAYGYTF
TRBV7-2	TRBJ2-1	TRBD2	few	TGTGCCAGCAGCTTAGAGGGGGGACTAGCGGGGGGGCCATCCTACAATGAGCAGTTCTTC	CASSLEGGLAGGPSYNEQFF
TRBV12-3/TRBV12-4	TRBJ1-1	TRBD1	few	TGTGCCAGCAGTCCCCGGACAGGGGAGAGGAACACTGAAGCTTTCTTT	CASSPRTGERNTEAFF
TRBV10-3	TRBJ2-7	.	few	TGTGCCATCAGTAGTTCTAGTAGTTACGAGCAGTACTTC	CAISSSSSYEQYF
TRBV20-1	TRBJ2-7	TRBD1	few	TGCAGTGCTAGAGATCCGAGGACAGGGGGTAACTACGAGCAGTACTTC	CSARDPRTGGNYEQYF
TRBV28	TRBJ2-5	.	.	TGTGCCAGCAGTTTCCTACTAAGGCAGGAGACCCAGTACTTC	CASSFLLRQETQYF
TRBV7-2	TRBJ1-2	.	many	TGTGCCAGCAGCCGACAGATAGTGGCCTATGGCTACACCTTC	CASSRQIVAYGYTF
TRBV6-2/TRBV6-3	TRBJ2-1	.	many	TGTGCCAGCACCTACTATTCCTCTGGGGGGCAGTTCTTC	CASTYYSSGGQFF
TRBV7-2	TRBJ1-4	.	.	TGTGCCAGCAGCCCCGGACAGTTACCAAATAATGAAAAACTGTTTTTT	CASSPGQLPNNEKLFF
TRBV18	TRBJ1-2	TRBD1	few	TGTGCCAGCTCACTTTTCCCGGACAGGGACTATGGCTACACCTTC	CASSLFPDRDYGYTF
TRBV4-3	TRBJ2-2	TRBD1	few	TGCGCCAGCAGCCCCTTAGGGGACAGGTCTGGGGCCGGGGAGCTGTTTTTT	CASSPLGDRSGAGELFF
TRBV27	TRBJ2-7	TRBD2	.	TGTGCCAGCAGTTTATTAGGTGGCGGGAGGGACGAGCAGTACTTC	CASSLLGGGRDEQYF
TRBV11-3	TRBJ2-6	.	.	TGTGCCAGCAGCTTTTCAGGATCCAACGTCCTGACTTTC	CASSFSGSNVLTF
TRBV5-1	TRBJ2-2	TRBD2	.	TGCGCCAGCAGCCCCCCTAGCGGGGTCCACGGGGAGCTGTTTTTT	CASSPPSGVHGELFF
TRBV12-3/TRBV12-4	TRBJ1-1	TRBD1	.	TGTGCCAGCAGTTTTGTAGGGGGCGACTCTGAAGCTTTCTTT	CASSFVGGDSEAFF
TRBV6-5	TRBJ2-7	TRBD2	many	TGTGCCAGCAGTTACTTGGCGGGAGCCACCGGGCAGTACTTC	CASSYLAGATGQYF
TRBV7-8	TRBJ2-5	.	few	TGTGCCAGCAGCTTAGCGAGGAGAACCCAGTACTTC	CASSLARRTQYF
TRBV12-3/TRBV12-4	TRBJ1-5	.	few	TGTGCCAGCAGTTTAATCGGGAGTCAGCCCCAGCATTTT	CASSLIGSQPQHF
TRBV6-1	TRBJ1-4	.	few	TGTGCCAGCAGACCTCAGGGATTCGAAAAACTGTTTTTT	CASRPQGFEKLFF
TRBV28	TRBJ2-7	.	.	TGTGCCAGCAGTTTGTTGCCGCGACAGGCATACGAGCAGTACTTC	CASSLLPRQAYEQYF
TRBV7-9	TRBJ2-5	.	many	TGTGCCAGCAGTGTCACCCTCGGTGAAGAGACCCAGTACTTC	CASSVTLGEETQYF
TRBV7-2	TRBJ2-1	.	many	TGTGCCAGCAGCTTAGCCCAGGACGGTTCCAATGAGCAGTTCTTC	CASSLAQDGSNEQFF
TRBV10-3	TRBJ1-1	TRBD1	.	TGTGCCATCAGCCGACAGGGACCTGCGAACACTGAAGCTTTCTTT	CAISRQGPANTEAFF
TRBV10-3	TRBJ2-3	.	.	TGTGCCACCCACGGGGCCGACACAGATACGCAGTATTTT	CATHGADTDTQYF
TRBV6-6	TRBJ2-7	.	.	TGTGCCGGGGACGGGGGCACCTACGAGCAGTACTTC	CAGDGGTYEQYF
TRBV7-2	TRBJ2-3	.	many	TGTGCCAGCAGCTCCTTAGGGGGGAAAACAGATACGCAGTATTTT	CASSSLGGKTDTQYF
TRBV7-9	TRBJ1-4	TRBD1	.	TGTGCCAGCAGCTTCGGCGACAGGGTAGAGGAAAAACTGTTTTTT	CASSFGDRVEEKLFF
TRBV12-3/TRBV12-4	TRBJ1-3	.	.	TGTGCCAGCATCACCGGGATGGGTTTAGTCGGAAGAAACACCATATATTTT	CASITGMGLVGRNTIYF
TRBV12-3/TRBV12-4	TRBJ1-2	TRBD1	many	TGTGCCAGCAGTTTATTGGGGGGACAGGGCCGTCGTGGCTACACCTTC	CASSLLGGQGRRGYTF
TRBV4-3	TRBJ2-7	.	.	TGCGCCAGCAGCCAAGATCGACGTGCCTCCTACGAGCAGTACTTC	CASSQDRRASYEQYF
TRBV7-9	TRBJ1-2	.	.	TGTGCCAGCAGCTTAGCGCCCCATGGCTACACCTTC	CASSLAPHGYTF
TRBV7-9	TRBJ1-4	TRBD1	.	TGTGCCAGCAGCCTCATGCCGGGACAGGGTAATGAAAAACTGTTTTTT	CASSLMPGQGNEKLFF
TRBV11-2	TRBJ2-1	TRBD2	.	TGTGCCAGCAGGCTTCTAGCGGGAGTAGACAATGAGCAGTTCTTC	CASRLLAGVDNEQFF
TRBV12-3/TRBV12-4	TRBJ2-5	.	few	TGTGCCAGCAGGGACAGGCGGGGCCCCCAAGAGACCCAGTACTTC	CASRDRRGPQETQYF
TRBV6-2/TRBV6-3	TRBJ2-2	.	.	TGTGCCAGCAGTGACGGAGGGAGTTACGGGGAGCTGTTTTTT	CASSDGGSYGELFF
TRBV4-3	TRBJ2-2	.	many	TGCGCCAGCAGCCAAGGGAAACTGAACACCGGGGAGCTGTTTTTT	CASSQGKLNTGELFF
TRBV12-3/TRBV12-4	TRBJ2-1	TRBD2	.	TGTGCCAGCAGCCCCAAAGGTAGCGGGAGGTACAATGAGCAGTTCTTC	CASSPKGSGRYNEQFF
TRBV4-3	TRBJ2-2	.	many	TGCGCCAGCAGCCAAGATTCTCCAGGGAACACCGGGGAGCTGTTTTTT	CASSQDSPGNTGELFF
TRBV6-1	TRBJ1-2	.	few	TGTGCCAGCAGTCTGACCCAGACAGCTTATGGCTACACCTTC	CASSLTQTAYGYTF
TRBV7-2	TRBJ2-7	.	few	TGTGCCAGCAGCTTACCTCCCGAGCCCTCCTACGAGCAGTACTTC	CASSLPPEPSYEQYF
TRBV7-6	TRBJ2-1	TRBD2	few	TGTGCCAGCAGCTTAAGGACTAGCGGGATAAATGAGCAGTTCTTC	CASSLRTSGINEQFF
TRBV7-2	TRBJ2-1	.	many	TGTGCCAGCAGCTTTGCGGGGACCTCCTACAATGAGCAGTTCTTC	CASSFAGTSYNEQFF
TRBV27	TRBJ1-6	TRBD1	.	TGTGCCAGCCGACACGGGGACAGTCATTCACCCCTCCACTTT	CASRHGDSHSPLHF
TRBV10-3	TRBJ1-1	.	few	TGTGCCATCAGTGAAACAGGGCTGGGGACTGAAGCTTTCTTT	CAISETGLGTEAFF